The 16 T cell receptor beta chains below come from one sample, sequenced in a study of cytomegalovirus exposure and HLA in healthy donors. This PCR relied on a set of 60 Vbeta primers and 13 Jbeta primers. Generated by immunoSEQ multiplex PCR, the TCRdb table keeps only in-frame clones and is missing some. The sample includes about 140,000 clones, 70% to 80% seen only once; the top ten take approximately 1.5%. The sequenced sample was PBMCs. Receptor source: a female donor in good health and CMV-seronegative.

The chain is built from TRBV9 and TRBJ2-5; D possibly corresponds to TRBD2 (5 bases). V was pared by 0 bases and J by 5 bases, with 11 bases between. Germline V CDR1 and CDR2: SGDLS, YYNGEE. The CDR3 runs 14 residues. The CDR3 DNA is TGTGCCAGCAGCGTAGGCAATGGCGGGGAGACCCAGTACTTC. It codes for CASSVGNGGETQYF.

There are a few counts of this clone. The chain carries TRBV4-1 and TRBJ1-1; D perhaps matches TRBD1 (5 bases). Germline loops: CDR1 MGHRA, CDR2 YSYEKL. This CDR3 is built from 15 residues. V dropped 6 bases and J dropped 1 base, with 15 bases sitting between them. The CDR3: CASRDPRGRNTEAFF. For the CDR3, the DNA is TGCGCCAGCAGAGACCCCCGGGGGAGGAACACTGAAGCTTTCTTT.

This clone was observed a handful of times. The CDR3 bases are TGTGCCAGCAGCTCTGGATCGACAATCGTAAGCAATCAGCCCCAGCATTTT. Amino acids: CASSSGSTIVSNQPQHF. The rearrangement links TRBV7-9 to TRBJ1-5; no definite D call. CDR1 is SEHNR, CDR2 FQNEAQ, per germline (reference sequence). The CDR3 length is 17 residues. V lost 4 bases and J lost 1, with 17 bases in between. The complete variable domain, with remaining parts taken from reference TRBV7-9 and TRBJ1-5, reads DTGVSQNPRHKITKRGQNVTFRCDPISEHNRLYWYRQTLGQGPEFLTYFQNEAQLEKSRLLSDRFSAERPKGSFSTLEIQRTEQGDSAMYLCASSSGSTIVSNQPQHFGDGTRLSIL.

This clone was found a few times. The rearrangement joins TRBV28 to TRBJ2-5; 7 bases fit TRBD1. V shed 10 bases and J 5 bases; nucleotides not matched to a gene: 10. Germline V gives CDR1 MDHEN, CDR2 SYDVKM. CDR3 length: 13 residues. DNA for the CDR3: TGTGCCACCCTAATACAGGGGAGTGAGACCCAGTACTTC. Protein: CATLIQGSETQYF.

The chain is built from TRBV29-1 and TRBJ1-2; the D is unclear. This CDR3 has 12 amino acids. V dropped 7 bases and J dropped 8 bases, with 17 bases sitting between them. Germline lookup yields CDR1 SQVTM and CDR2 ANQGSEA. The CDR3 is CSGSSSVEGYTF. The CDR3, as DNA: TGCAGCGGATCCTCCTCAGTGGAGGGCTACACCTTC. The full variable domain, completed using reference TRBV29-1 and TRBJ1-2, is SAVISQKPSRDICQRGTSLTIQCQVDSQVTMMFWYRQQPGQSLTLIATANQGSEATYESGFVIDKFPISRPNLTFSTLTVSNMSPEDSSIYLCSGSSSVEGYTFGSGTRLTVV.

The V and J genes are TRBV5-4 and TRBJ1-2, with D possibly matching TRBD1 (5 bases). Germline CDR1 is SGHNT and CDR2 is YYREEE (reference sequence). There are 16 residues in the CDR3. Trimming cost V 5 bases and J 3 bases, with 20 bases left between them. DNA for the CDR3: TGTGCCAGCAGTACAATGGTCACAAAAGGGGACTATGGCTACACCTTC. Protein sequence: CASSTMVTKGDYGYTF. The whole variable domain, filled in from reference TRBV5-4 and TRBJ1-2, reads ETGVTQSPTHLIKTRGQQVTLRCSSQSGHNTVSWYQQALGQGPQFIFQYYREEENGRGNFPPRFSGLQFPNYSSELNVNALELDDSALYLCASSTMVTKGDYGYTFGSGTRLTVV.

The chain uses TRBV9 and TRBJ2-3; TRBD1 matches 8 bases. The V gene end was trimmed by 4 bases and the J gene end by 0 bases; junction bases not matched to a gene: 7. The CDR3 loop spans 16 amino acids. Germline V lookup: CDR1 SGDLS, CDR2 YYNGEE. CDR3: CASSPGTGTSTDTQYF. DNA of the CDR3: TGTGCCAGCAGCCCAGGGACAGGCACTAGCACAGATACGCAGTATTTT.

The chain carries TRBV6-5 and TRBJ1-1; no clear D gene. The CDR3 sequence is 13 residues long. The V gene's germline CDR1 is MNHEY and CDR2 SVGAGI. V shed 7 bases and J shed 1 base, with 10 bases lying between them. CDR3: CASMLRSNTEAFF. As DNA, the CDR3 is TGTGCCAGCATGTTACGGTCGAACACTGAAGCTTTCTTT.

The chain has TRBV6-1 and TRBJ2-7; 7 bases are shared with TRBD2. Unmatched junction bases numbered 11, after V lost 3 bases and J lost 6 bases. Germline V gives CDR1 MNHNS, CDR2 SASEGT. CDR3 length equals 15 residues. The CDR3 region has the DNA TGTGCCAGCAGTGAGTCCGGGAGGCCCGGGGGCGAGCAGTACTTC. Encoded protein: CASSESGRPGGEQYF.

The chain is built from TRBV4-2 and TRBJ2-5, with 7 positions matching TRBD2. Germline lookup yields CDR1 LGHNA and CDR2 YNFKEQ. This CDR3 contains 17 residues. V gave up 0 bases and J gave up 1 base; unmatched junction bases: 8. CDR3 in DNA: TGTGCCAGCAGCCAAGATCCGAGCGGGGCCTCCCAAGAGACCCAGTACTTC. This encodes CASSQDPSGASQETQYF.

This chain uses TRBV5-1 with TRBJ2-3; D possibly corresponds to TRBD2 (6 bases). CDR3 length: 13 amino acids. Germline loops: CDR1 SGHRS, CDR2 YFSETQ. Trimming pared 2 bases from V and 4 bases from J, leaving 8 bases between. The CDR3 DNA reads as TGCGCCAGCAGCTTCGGGAGTTCAGATACGCAGTATTTT. Its protein product is CASSFGSSDTQYF.

This sequence joins TRBV5-1 and TRBJ2-1, with 9 nucleotides matching TRBD2. CDR3 size: 16 residues. The germline V gene has CDR1 SGHRS and CDR2 YFSETQ. V shed 0 bases, J shed 7 bases, and the junction held 8 bases outside the gene matches. The CDR3 coding sequence is TGCGCCAGCAGCTTGGGGACTAGCGCGTTTAGGAATGAGCAGTTCTTC. Its translation is CASSLGTSAFRNEQFF.

The CDR3 DNA sequence: TGTGCCAGCAGTTACCGTCAGGGCATCCAAGAGACCCAGTACTTC. Its protein product is CASSYRQGIQETQYF. The chain recombines TRBV6-5 with TRBJ2-5, with D perhaps TRBD1 (5 bases). Trimming cost V 2 bases and J 1 base, with 11 bases left between them. The CDR3 is 15 amino acids. CDR1 and CDR2 (germline): MNHEY, SVGAGI.

The chain is built from TRBV14 and TRBJ1-2, with D perhaps TRBD1 (5 bases). This CDR3 is built from 13 residues. Deletions cut 1 base from V and 7 bases from J, with 10 bases between. CDR1 SGHDN and CDR2 FVKESK come from the germline V gene. The DNA for the CDR3 is TGTGCCAGCAGCCAAGGGGCAGGGCGTGGCTACACCTTC. This codes for CASSQGAGRGYTF.

The chain links TRBV20-1 to TRBJ1-1; D is uncertain. The V gene's germline CDR1 is DFQATT and CDR2 SNEGSKA (reference sequence). V lost 4 bases to trimming and J lost 1 base, with 4 bases between them. The length of the CDR3 is 11 residues. The CDR3 loop is CSATGNTEAFF. CDR3 DNA: TGCAGTGCTACGGGGAACACTGAAGCTTTCTTT.

J is TRBJ2-5 and V is TRBV13; TRBD2 aligns across 7 bases. The CDR3 runs 15 residues. J lost 5 bases, V lost 5 bases, and 11 bases had no gene match. CDR1 and CDR2 (germline): PRHDT, FYEKMQ (reference sequence). In nucleotides, the CDR3 is TGTGCCAGCAGCCCCTTGGGGAGGGGTGATGAGACCCAGTACTTC. It encodes CASSPLGRGDETQYF.